The entry below gives a single T cell receptor beta chain sequence along with its context. TCRdb keeps only in-frame clones here, not all; method: immunoSEQ multiplex PCR. The sample lists 85,000 to 120,000 clones, 92% occurring once. These data belong to a study of control samples from healthy donors and cancer patients. The sample comprised blood. This sequence originates from a woman between 18 and 29 years old in good health.

The CDR3 DNA follows: TGTGCCAGCAGCCTCTCGACAGGGACTAACTATGGCTACACCTTC. It encodes CASSLSTGTNYGYTF. The chain uses TRBV9 and TRBJ1-2, with 7 bases fitting TRBD1. CDR1 and CDR2 (germline): SGDLS, YYNGEE. The CDR3 has 15 residues. With V trimmed by 4 bases and J by 0 bases, 6 bases remained unmatched.